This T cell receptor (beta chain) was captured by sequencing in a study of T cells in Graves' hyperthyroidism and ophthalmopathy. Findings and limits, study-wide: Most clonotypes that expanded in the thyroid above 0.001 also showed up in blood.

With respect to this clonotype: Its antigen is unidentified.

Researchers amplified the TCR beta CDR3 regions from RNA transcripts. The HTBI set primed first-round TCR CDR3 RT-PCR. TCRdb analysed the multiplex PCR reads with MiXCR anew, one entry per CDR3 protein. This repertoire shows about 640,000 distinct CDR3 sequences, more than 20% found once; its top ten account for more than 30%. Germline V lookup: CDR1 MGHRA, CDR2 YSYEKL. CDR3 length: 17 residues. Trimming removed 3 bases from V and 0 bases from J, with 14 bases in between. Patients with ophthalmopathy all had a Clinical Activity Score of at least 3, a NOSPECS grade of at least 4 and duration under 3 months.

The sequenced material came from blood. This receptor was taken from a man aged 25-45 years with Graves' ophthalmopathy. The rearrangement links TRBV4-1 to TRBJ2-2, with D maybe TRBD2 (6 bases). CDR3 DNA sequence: TGCGCCAGCAGCCACCCGCTCGGGGGTGCGAACACCGGGGAGCTGTTTTTT. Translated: CASSHPLGGANTGELFF.